This is a list of T cell receptor beta chains from one sample in a study of graft-versus-host responses after intestinal transplantation. The data were produced by immunoSEQ multiplex PCR, yet TCRdb's version contains in-frame clones alone and is incomplete. The sample consists of around 130,000 clones, around nine tenths of them appearing once. These TCRs' antigens remain unknown. Sequences were derived from unstimulated CD4+ T cells sorted from spleen or lymph node cells, sampled before intestinal transplant. The receptors stem from a human donor who received an intestinal transplant. Both conserved end residues are trimmed from each CDR3.

V gene: TRBV19; J gene: TRBJ1-2; CDR3 protein: ASSKGDRGFYGYT
V gene: TRBV5-3; J gene: TRBJ1-1; CDR3 protein: ARRFWTGQEAF
V gene: TRBV27; J gene: TRBJ2-1; CDR3 protein: ASSFGGREQF
V gene: TRBV15; J gene: TRBJ1-1; CDR3 protein: ATSRIATSEAF
V gene: TRBV4-2; J gene: TRBJ2-2; CDR3 protein: ASSQDMRGVGNGELF
V gene: TRBV9; J gene: TRBJ2-1; CDR3 protein: ASSLRGDSLYNEQF
V gene: TRBV5-1; J gene: TRBJ2-3; CDR3 protein: ASTPDRITDTQY
V gene: TRBV5-1; J gene: TRBJ1-4; CDR3 protein: ASSPASFNEKLF
V gene: TRBV4-1; J gene: TRBJ1-5; CDR3 protein: ASSQDQDMRQPQH
V gene: TRBV5-1; J gene: TRBJ2-2; CDR3 protein: ASEGADTGELF
V gene: TRBV15; J gene: TRBJ1-6; CDR3 protein: ATSRDGRLLHLH
V gene: TRBV9; J gene: TRBJ2-6; CDR3 protein: ASRASRDIPGANVLT
V gene: TRBV6-6; J gene: TRBJ1-5; CDR3 protein: ASSAMGRQPQH
V gene: TRBV18; J gene: TRBJ2-5; CDR3 protein: ASSRAGETQY
V gene: TRBV30; J gene: TRBJ2-7; CDR3 protein: AWSKAYEQY
V gene: TRBV5-4; J gene: TRBJ2-7; CDR3 protein: ASSAGTDYEQY
V gene: TRBV6-1; J gene: TRBJ2-1; CDR3 protein: ASTETRGSRKF
V gene: TRBV7-8; J gene: TRBJ1-3; CDR3 protein: ASSFRDRGNTIY
V gene: TRBV5-8; J gene: TRBJ2-7; CDR3 protein: ASIGKRGGYEQY
V gene: TRBV2; J gene: TRBJ1-2; CDR3 protein: ASSEGGDYGYT
V gene: TRBV18; J gene: TRBJ2-2; CDR3 protein: ASSPQRGTGELF
V gene: TRBV7-6; J gene: TRBJ1-6; CDR3 protein: ASSLKSAEDSPLH
V gene: TRBV4-2; J gene: TRBJ1-3; CDR3 protein: ASSIPGSGNTIY
V gene: TRBV18; J gene: TRBJ2-3; CDR3 protein: ASQGLAGIDTQY
V gene: TRBV10-3; J gene: TRBJ1-2; CDR3 protein: AIRETGEGYT
V gene: TRBV7-2; J gene: TRBJ1-1; CDR3 protein: ASRQHMNTEAF
V gene: TRBV15; J gene: TRBJ2-7; CDR3 protein: ATSRDPLASSYEQY
V gene: TRBV5-1; J gene: TRBJ2-1; CDR3 protein: ASSLGQEGNEQF
V gene: TRBV5-4; J gene: TRBJ1-6; CDR3 protein: ASSSLPDRDNSPLH
V gene: TRBV5-4; J gene: TRBJ1-1; CDR3 protein: ASSFDRGDTEAF
V gene: TRBV6-1; J gene: TRBJ1-1; CDR3 protein: ASREQGWVNTEAF
V gene: TRBV18; J gene: TRBJ1-2; CDR3 protein: ASSPDYGGSYGYT
V gene: TRBV6-6; J gene: TRBJ1-1; CDR3 protein: ASTPDLNTEAF
V gene: TRBV10-3; J gene: TRBJ1-1; CDR3 protein: AISESIQVNTEAF
V gene: TRBV11-2; J gene: TRBJ2-1; CDR3 protein: ASSVSRAYNEQF
V gene: TRBV6-1; J gene: TRBJ2-2; CDR3 protein: ASSNQNTGELF
V gene: TRBV10-1; J gene: TRBJ2-2; CDR3 protein: ASSEGSWRGTGELF
V gene: TRBV5-1; J gene: TRBJ2-6; CDR3 protein: ASVPGQHSGANVLT
V gene: TRBV7-8; J gene: TRBJ1-1; CDR3 protein: ASSLVPGVTTEAF
V gene: TRBV4-1; J gene: TRBJ1-3; CDR3 protein: ASSQDRARNTIY
V gene: TRBV7-2; J gene: TRBJ1-5; CDR3 protein: ASSLVGGANQPQH
V gene: TRBV5-4; J gene: TRBJ1-2; CDR3 protein: ASSFSGGYGYT
V gene: TRBV19; J gene: TRBJ1-1; CDR3 protein: ATSYPQGARHTEAF
V gene: TRBV12-5; J gene: TRBJ2-7; CDR3 protein: ASGLSLMEGFYEQY
V gene: TRBV2; J gene: TRBJ1-1; CDR3 protein: ASSGQALRAF
V gene: TRBV11-3; J gene: TRBJ2-7; CDR3 protein: ASSSHYSSEQY
V gene: TRBV9; J gene: TRBJ1-1; CDR3 protein: ASSVASGPGQAF
V gene: TRBV7-2; J gene: TRBJ1-1; CDR3 protein: ASSLSWPQGPFQAF